The sequence of this T cell receptor (beta chain) was determined in a study of blood T cell repertoires in COVID-19. Study context: Samples of COVID-19 (acute and convalescent) were obtained from the United States, Italy and Spain.

How the authors handled the data: From reference gene primer amplification, estimates of nucleated cell counts were derived. Method: immunoSEQ multiplex PCR; TCRdb's copy keeps in-frame clones and lacks some. V and J calls and clone size are copied from that table; D and trimming were computed from the DNA. The sample records 350,000 to 500,000 clones, over 75% being singletons. The CDR3 contains 14 residues. V lost 1 base and J lost 1; bases outside the gene matches: 1. Per the germline V gene, CDR1 is LNHNV and CDR2 is YYDKDF (reference sequence). Notes on this clone: The same CDR3 arises from other DNA sequences in this sample as well.

Donors were grouped by their self-reported clinical history. Within 2 weeks before study entry, exposed participants met a COVID-19 case. This TCR derives from a woman between 18 and 30 years old who had been exposed to COVID-19. This sequence joins TRBV15 and TRBJ2-7; 7 bases fit TRBD1. The sample consisted of PBMCs or T cells enriched from blood (not recorded which). Here the CDR3 reads CATSRGQGSYEQYF. CDR3 DNA sequence: TGTGCCACCAGCAGAGGACAGGGATCCTACGAGCAGTACTTC.